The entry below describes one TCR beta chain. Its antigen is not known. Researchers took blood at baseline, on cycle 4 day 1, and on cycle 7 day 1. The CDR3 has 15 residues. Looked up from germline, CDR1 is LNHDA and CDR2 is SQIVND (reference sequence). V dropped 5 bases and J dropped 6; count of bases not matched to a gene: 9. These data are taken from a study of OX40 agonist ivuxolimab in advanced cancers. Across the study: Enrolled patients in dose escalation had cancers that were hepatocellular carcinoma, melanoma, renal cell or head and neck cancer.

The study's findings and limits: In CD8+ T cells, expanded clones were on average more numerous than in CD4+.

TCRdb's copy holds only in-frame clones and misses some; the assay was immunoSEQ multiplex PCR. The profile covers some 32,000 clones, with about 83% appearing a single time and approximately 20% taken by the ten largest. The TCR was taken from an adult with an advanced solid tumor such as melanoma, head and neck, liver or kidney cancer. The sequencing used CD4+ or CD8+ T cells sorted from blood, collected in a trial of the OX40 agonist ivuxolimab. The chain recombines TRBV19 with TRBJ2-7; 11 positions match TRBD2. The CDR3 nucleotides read TGTGCCAGTAGTGATAGCGGGAGGGCCGTTGGCGAGCAGTACTTC. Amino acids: CASSDSGRAVGEQYF.